This T cell receptor (beta chain) was documented in a study of T cells after yellow fever vaccination. Study-level information: Low-cell-number fractions were prepared with SMART-Seq v4 Ultra Low Input.

To note about this clonotype: Antigen unknown.

TCRdb called the 5' RACE reads again in MiXCR, with one record for every CDR3 protein. The sample comprises 250,000 to 300,000 distinct CDR3 sequences, roughly 13% of which are singletons, and roughly 0.5% rests with the top ten. The CDR3 runs 16 residues. Germline V gene lookup returns CDR1 KGHSH and CDR2 LQKENI. With 4 bases removed from V and 0 bases from J, the gap between germline ends came to 12 bases. Study results and caveats: There was a possibility that FACS-sorted repertoires contained abundant clonotypes contaminating from the bulk population.

The sequence derives from a man younger than 40 who received the YFV17D yellow fever vaccine. The chain carries TRBV18 and TRBJ2-2; D is unclear. The specimen comprised CD4+ T cells sorted from PBMCs, sampled 45 days after the yellow fever booster vaccination. CDR3 sequence (DNA): TGTGCCAGCTCACTAATGACACCTGCGAACACCGGGGAGCTGTTTTTT. Its protein is CASSLMTPANTGELFF.